The TCR beta chain under discussion was sequenced for a study of regulatory T cells in long-lasting Graves disease. Noted time point: newly diagnosed GD, antithyroid drugs for less than 3 months. Extracted RNA from PBMCs served as the source of the TCR library. The CDR3 has 14 residues. Germline V gives CDR1 LNHDA, CDR2 SQIVND (reference sequence). Trimming stripped 4 bases from V and 5 bases from J, with 14 bases between. This clonotype has more than one count but fewer than ten. Construction of the TCR beta libraries employed iRepertoire HTBI primers in conjunction with Arm-PCR of CDR3 regions. TCRdb re-derived calls from the multiplex PCR reads in MiXCR, one entry per CDR3 protein. The sample has approximately 250,000 distinct CDR3 sequences; 15% to 20% are singletons.

This specimen consisted of peripheral blood mononuclear cells (PBMCs), obtained at new diagnosis, from a patient treated with antithyroid drugs. The TCR sequence derives from a female donor with Graves disease. The genes are TRBV19 and TRBJ1-1; D perhaps matches TRBD1 (5 bases). The CDR3 is CASSRRQGGTEAFF. CDR3 coding DNA: TGTGCCAGTAGTAGACGCCAGGGCGGGACTGAAGCTTTCTTT.